Here is one T cell receptor (beta chain) with its context. Its antigen is still unknown. The junction does not match germline at one end; this may be a read error. Sample-barcoded 5' priming and a J-beta primer mix drove a second PCR of about 6 to 12 cycles. One entry per CDR3 protein, called by TCRdb with MiXCR from the 5' RACE reads. The sample includes 1.5 million to 2 million distinct CDR3 sequences, roughly a third of them seen just once. This specimen belongs to a study of blood T cells in healthy people across ages. This CDR3 is 15 amino acids long. CDR1 is MNHEY, CDR2 SMNVEV, per germline (reference sequence). General study findings and limits: Relative to aged donors, long-lived donors carried more naive CD4+ cells and displayed higher diversity.

Sample: blood. This sequence originates from a woman aged 30 to 39 in good health. The chain couples TRBV27 to TRBJ2-1, with 8 positions matching TRBD2. The CDR3 bases are TGTGCCGGCAGTTTAGGGACGGGAGGGCCGAGTGAGCAGTTCTTC. This translates into CAGSLGTGGPSEQFF.